The rows below give T cell receptor beta chains drawn from one sample of a study of T cells after yellow fever vaccination. TCRdb fed the 5' RACE reads into MiXCR, producing one record per CDR3 protein. The sample has some 420,000 distinct CDR3 sequences, over 15% seen once; the top ten hold over 15%. The specimen comprised PBMCs, sampled before the yellow fever booster vaccination. These receptors were collected from a young man who received the YFV17D yellow fever vaccine. Each CDR3 is given with its conserved first and last residue. The order of the fields is J gene, V gene, D gene, clone size, CDR3 protein, CDR3 DNA. D genes are given only for firm matches. Expanded clones get a size class; other rows say once, few or many, or leave the size out.

j_call: TRBJ2-5; v_call: TRBV6-6; d_call: .; clone_size: .; cdr3_aa: CASSYGVQETQYF; cdr3_nt: TGTGCCAGCAGTTACGGGGTACAAGAGACCCAGTACTTC
j_call: TRBJ2-1; v_call: TRBV3-1; d_call: TRBD2; clone_size: few; cdr3_aa: CASSKHRAGGVLNEQFF; cdr3_nt: TGTGCCAGCAGTAAGCACCGAGCGGGGGGGGTTCTTAATGAGCAGTTCTTC
j_call: TRBJ2-1; v_call: TRBV6-5; d_call: TRBD2; clone_size: .; cdr3_aa: CASRSPGGPQFF; cdr3_nt: TGTGCCAGCAGAAGCCCGGGGGGACCCCAGTTCTTC
j_call: TRBJ2-3; v_call: TRBV29-1; d_call: .; clone_size: many; cdr3_aa: CGGRRGVGTDTQYF; cdr3_nt: TGCGGCGGCCGCAGGGGCGTTGGAACAGATACGCAGTATTTT
j_call: TRBJ1-1; v_call: TRBV4-1; d_call: TRBD1; clone_size: .; cdr3_aa: CASSHSRQGGTEAFF; cdr3_nt: TGCGCCAGCAGCCACAGTAGACAGGGAGGCACTGAAGCTTTCTTT
j_call: TRBJ2-3; v_call: TRBV7-3; d_call: TRBD2; clone_size: few; cdr3_aa: CASIDTPSGGMVWDTQYF; cdr3_nt: TGTGCCAGCATCGACACCCCTAGCGGGGGAATGGTATGGGATACGCAGTATTTT
j_call: TRBJ2-7; v_call: TRBV20-1; d_call: TRBD1; clone_size: few; cdr3_aa: CSAEPGQAYEQYF; cdr3_nt: TGCAGTGCTGAGCCTGGACAGGCCTACGAGCAGTACTTC
j_call: TRBJ1-3; v_call: TRBV20-1; d_call: TRBD1; clone_size: .; cdr3_aa: CSAREWDRDPNTIYF; cdr3_nt: TGCAGTGCTAGAGAGTGGGACAGGGATCCCAACACCATATATTTT
j_call: TRBJ1-2; v_call: TRBV4-2; d_call: .; clone_size: few; cdr3_aa: CASSQGVPAIGYTF; cdr3_nt: TGTGCCAGCAGCCAAGGGGTCCCAGCCATTGGCTACACCTTC
j_call: TRBJ1-1; v_call: TRBV10-3; d_call: .; clone_size: .; cdr3_aa: CAISDSMNTEAFF; cdr3_nt: TGTGCCATCAGTGATTCTATGAACACTGAAGCTTTCTTT
j_call: TRBJ1-1; v_call: TRBV6-2/TRBV6-3; d_call: .; clone_size: few; cdr3_aa: CASSYSGSGTNTEAFF; cdr3_nt: TGTGCCAGCAGTTACTCAGGATCGGGGACGAACACTGAAGCTTTCTTT
j_call: TRBJ1-2; v_call: TRBV4-3; d_call: TRBD1; clone_size: few; cdr3_aa: CASSQDPAGGIYGYTF; cdr3_nt: TGCGCCAGCAGCCAAGATCCGGCAGGGGGTATCTATGGCTACACCTTC
j_call: TRBJ2-2; v_call: TRBV18; d_call: .; clone_size: few; cdr3_aa: CASSPLQGGELFF; cdr3_nt: TGTGCCAGCTCACCACTGCAGGGCGGGGAGCTGTTTTTT
j_call: TRBJ2-7; v_call: TRBV4-3; d_call: TRBD1; clone_size: .; cdr3_aa: CASSQEGQGPPYEQYF; cdr3_nt: TGCGCCAGCAGCCAAGAGGGACAGGGTCCTCCCTACGAGCAGTACTTC
j_call: TRBJ2-5; v_call: TRBV5-1; d_call: .; clone_size: few; cdr3_aa: CASSTGQGLRTQYF; cdr3_nt: TGCGCCAGCAGCACTGGACAGGGACTAAGGACCCAGTACTTC
j_call: TRBJ2-3; v_call: TRBV28; d_call: .; clone_size: few; cdr3_aa: CASSPPLSTDTQYF; cdr3_nt: TGTGCCAGCAGCCCCCCCTTGAGCACAGATACGCAGTATTTT
j_call: TRBJ1-2; v_call: TRBV7-2; d_call: .; clone_size: .; cdr3_aa: CASSPPRIYGYTF; cdr3_nt: TGTGCCAGCAGCCCCCCGCGAATCTATGGCTACACCTTC
j_call: TRBJ1-2; v_call: TRBV12-3/TRBV12-4; d_call: .; clone_size: many; cdr3_aa: CASSPMAGAGYTF; cdr3_nt: TGTGCCAGCAGCCCAATGGCAGGGGCCGGCTACACCTTC
j_call: TRBJ2-5; v_call: TRBV12-3/TRBV12-4; d_call: TRBD1; clone_size: .; cdr3_aa: CASSGQGAKTQYF; cdr3_nt: TGTGCCAGCAGTGGACAGGGGGCGAAGACCCAGTACTTC
j_call: TRBJ1-2; v_call: TRBV4-3; d_call: .; clone_size: .; cdr3_aa: CASSQGQSYGYTF; cdr3_nt: TGCGCCAGCAGCCAAGGACAGTCATATGGCTACACCTTC
j_call: TRBJ2-5; v_call: TRBV7-2; d_call: .; clone_size: few; cdr3_aa: CASSLQGSQETQYF; cdr3_nt: TGTGCCAGCAGCCTCCAGGGGAGTCAAGAGACCCAGTACTTC
j_call: TRBJ1-4; v_call: TRBV18; d_call: .; clone_size: few; cdr3_aa: CASSQATNEKLFF; cdr3_nt: TGTGCCAGCTCGCAGGCAACTAATGAAAAACTGTTTTTT
j_call: TRBJ1-5; v_call: TRBV7-9; d_call: .; clone_size: few; cdr3_aa: CASSLASGYQPQHF; cdr3_nt: TGTGCCAGCAGCTTAGCTTCAGGATATCAGCCCCAGCATTTT
j_call: TRBJ2-2; v_call: TRBV11-2; d_call: .; clone_size: .; cdr3_aa: CASSHVMRGSNTGELFF; cdr3_nt: TGTGCCAGCAGCCACGTCATGCGCGGCTCGAACACCGGGGAGCTGTTTTTT
j_call: TRBJ2-7; v_call: TRBV7-6; d_call: .; clone_size: few; cdr3_aa: CASSPQEGAGEQYF; cdr3_nt: TGTGCCAGCAGCCCACAGGAGGGGGCGGGCGAGCAGTACTTC
j_call: TRBJ2-3; v_call: TRBV5-1; d_call: .; clone_size: .; cdr3_aa: CASSLEGGYTDTQYF; cdr3_nt: TGCGCCAGCAGCTTGGAGGGCGGATACACAGATACGCAGTATTTT
j_call: TRBJ2-7; v_call: TRBV4-3; d_call: .; clone_size: .; cdr3_aa: CASSQERSGYEQYF; cdr3_nt: TGCGCCAGCAGCCAAGAACGGTCAGGGTACGAGCAGTACTTC
j_call: TRBJ1-1; v_call: TRBV18; d_call: .; clone_size: few; cdr3_aa: CASSPRDEGKAFF; cdr3_nt: TGTGCCAGCTCACCAAGGGACGAGGGTAAAGCTTTCTTT